The clone carrying this TCR beta chain came up once. Trimming removed 4 bases at V and 9 bases at J, with 13 bases between. CDR3 length equals 13 residues. Germline CDR1 MGHDK, CDR2 SYGVNS. This specimen belongs to a study of blood T cell repertoires in COVID-19. Sequencing was performed with immunoSEQ multiplex PCR; in TCRdb, only in-frame clones are kept and a portion is missing. Counted here are 130,000 to 150,000 clones, 75% to 90% occurring once; the ten biggest clones make up 5.5% to 7.5%. What was sequenced was peripheral blood. The rearrangement joins TRBV25-1 to TRBJ2-1; the D gene is possibly TRBD2 (6 bases). The sequence was obtained from an elderly man with acute or convalescent COVID-19. CDR3 amino acids: CASSGLGRTEQFF. The CDR3 DNA reads TGTGCCAGCAGTGGACTAGGTCGGACTGAGCAGTTCTTC.